The TCR beta chain under discussion was sequenced for a study of T cells after yellow fever vaccination. On the study more broadly: Preparing low-cell-number fractions relied on SMART-Seq v4 Ultra Low Input. Regarding the study as a whole: Researchers report a weaker secondary response that nonetheless peaked faster, day 5 versus 15. Some clonotypes, a small share, were shared between CD4 and CD8 compartments.

TCRdb recomputed calls from the 5' RACE reads with MiXCR, one row per CDR3 protein. The data contain about 240,000 distinct CDR3 sequences, about 7% of them singletons. This clonotype was seen ten or more times. No antigen is known for it. V shed 0 bases and J shed 0 bases, with 13 bases lying between them. This CDR3 region has 17 residues. Germline-derived CDR1 and CDR2 are SGHDT and YYEEEE. The chain recombines TRBV5-6 with TRBJ2-4; possible D gene TRBD1, 5 bases. This specimen consisted of CD4+ T cells sorted from PBMCs, obtained 15 days after the yellow fever booster vaccination. This TCR was sampled from a man aged 25 to 40 who received the YFV17D yellow fever vaccine. CDR3 loop: CASSLAQWGLAKNIQYF. The CDR3 DNA is TGTGCCAGCAGCTTGGCCCAATGGGGCCTAGCCAAAAACATTCAGTACTTC.